These 10 T cell receptor beta chains were all obtained from the same sample, sequenced in a study of blood T cell repertoires in COVID-19. The table came from immunoSEQ multiplex PCR; TCRdb's copy has only in-frame clones and leaves some out. The sample records over 45,000 clones, about 91% being singletons. Sequencing was carried out using peripheral blood. The receptor set was obtained from a man aged 40-49 years with COVID-19, enrolled during active disease.

This chain joins TRBV5-4 and TRBJ2-3; 9 bases line up with TRBD2. This CDR3 region has 15 residues. Looked up from germline, CDR1 is SGHNT and CDR2 is YYREEE (reference sequence). J gave up 3 bases and V 3 bases, and 5 bases lay outside the gene matches. The CDR3 nucleotides read TGTGCCAGCAGCTACATAGCGGGGGAGACAGATACGCAGTATTTT. Encoded protein: CASSYIAGETDTQYF.

Here the CDR3 DNA reads TGTGCCAGCAGTACAACAGGGGGCTCGGCTCAGCCCCAGCATTTT. Its translation: CASSTTGGSAQPQHF. The chain joins TRBV27 to TRBJ1-5; 9 nucleotides align to TRBD1. This CDR3 comprises 15 residues. Germline lookup yields CDR1 MNHEY and CDR2 SMNVEV (reference sequence). V shed 5 bases and J 6 bases; nucleotides not matched to a gene: 8.

The rearrangement joins TRBV7-2 to TRBJ1-4, with TRBD1 matching over 8 bases. Losses at the gene ends were 3 bases for V and 7 bases for J; bases not matched to a gene: 4. Germline assignment: CDR1 SGHTA and CDR2 FQGNSA. There are 14 residues in the CDR3. This chain's CDR3 is CASSFDRGGEKLFF. The DNA for the CDR3 is TGTGCCAGCAGCTTTGACAGGGGAGGTGAAAAACTGTTTTTT.

This chain links TRBV29-1 with TRBJ1-2; the D gene is possibly TRBD1 (6 bases). Germline values: CDR1 SQVTM, CDR2 ANQGSEA. This CDR3 has 11 amino acids. Trimming left V 7 bases short and J 6 bases short, with 12 bases between. In DNA, the CDR3 is TGCAGCGGCCGAGGGGGGGATGGCTACACCTTC. Its translation: CSGRGGDGYTF.

In DNA, the CDR3 is TGCGCCAGCAGTCCCTCTAGGACGCCGGAGGGGACCCAGTACTTC. Amino acids: CASSPSRTPEGTQYF. The V call is TRBV10-1, the J call TRBJ2-5; a possible D gene is TRBD2 (6 bases). Germline V gene data show CDR1 as WNHNN and CDR2 as SYGVQD (reference sequence). The CDR3 length is 15 residues. Between the trimmed V and J ends, which lost 5 bases and 7 bases, there was a span of 20 bases.

CDR3 amino acids: CASSEQGAREKLFF. The CDR3 nucleotides read TGTGCCAGCAGCGAACAGGGGGCCCGAGAAAAACTGTTTTTT. The chain has TRBV28 and TRBJ1-4, with 9 nucleotides matching TRBD1. With 6 bases clipped from V and 8 bases from J, the junction kept 7 bases outside the gene matches. Germline assignment: CDR1 MDHEN and CDR2 SYDVKM. The length of the CDR3 is 14 residues. The whole variable domain, filled in from reference TRBV28 and TRBJ1-4, reads DVKVTQSSRYLVKRTGEKVFLECVQDMDHENMFWYRQDPGLGLRLIYFSYDVKMKEKGDIPEGYSVSREKKERFSLILESASTNQTSMYLCASSEQGAREKLFFGSGTQLSVL.

The chain carries TRBV3-1 (or the pseudogene TRBV3-2) and TRBJ1-2, with TRBD1 matching 9 bases. This CDR3 is 12 amino acids long. Per germline, CDR1 LGHDT and CDR2 YNNKEL (reference sequence). The junction had 2 bases not matched to a gene; V was cut back by 4 bases and J by 8 bases. The CDR3 loop reads CASSPTGGGYTF. The CDR3 bases are TGTGCCAGCAGCCCTACAGGGGGCGGCTACACCTTC.

The rearrangement uses TRBV5-5 and TRBJ2-7; TRBD1 is a possible D gene (6 bases). CDR3 size: 14 residues. V lost 0 bases and J lost 3, with 10 bases in between. CDR1 is SGHKS and CDR2 is YYEKEE in the germline V gene (reference sequence). The CDR3: CASSLAEGDYEQYF. For the CDR3, the DNA is TGTGCCAGCAGCTTGGCCGAGGGGGACTACGAGCAGTACTTC. Full variable domain (outside the CDR3, taken from reference TRBV5-5 and TRBJ2-7): DAGVTQSPTHLIKTRGQQVTLRCSPISGHKSVSWYQQVLGQGPQFIFQYYEKEERGRGNFPDRFSARQFPNYSSELNVNALLLGDSALYLCASSLAEGDYEQYFGPGTRLTVT.

The gene calls are TRBV11-3 and TRBJ2-3; 12 nucleotides match TRBD2. Germline values: CDR1 SGHNT, CDR2 YENEEA. The CDR3 extends over 17 amino acids. With 4 bases clipped from V and 6 bases from J, the junction kept 11 bases outside the gene matches. CDR3 sequence reads: CASSSRLAGVSMDTQYF. CDR3 nucleotide sequence: TGTGCCAGCAGCTCACGACTAGCGGGAGTCTCAATGGATACGCAGTATTTT.

The V gene is TRBV6-5, the J gene TRBJ1-2, with D maybe TRBD1 (6 bases). Germline assignment: CDR1 MNHEY and CDR2 SVGAGI. Between the trimmed V and J ends, which lost 6 bases and 7 bases, there was a span of 15 bases. CDR3 length equals 13 residues. CDR3 region: CASSEGHLAGYTF. CDR3 nucleotides: TGTGCCAGCAGCGAGGGACATCTGGCTGGCTACACCTTC.